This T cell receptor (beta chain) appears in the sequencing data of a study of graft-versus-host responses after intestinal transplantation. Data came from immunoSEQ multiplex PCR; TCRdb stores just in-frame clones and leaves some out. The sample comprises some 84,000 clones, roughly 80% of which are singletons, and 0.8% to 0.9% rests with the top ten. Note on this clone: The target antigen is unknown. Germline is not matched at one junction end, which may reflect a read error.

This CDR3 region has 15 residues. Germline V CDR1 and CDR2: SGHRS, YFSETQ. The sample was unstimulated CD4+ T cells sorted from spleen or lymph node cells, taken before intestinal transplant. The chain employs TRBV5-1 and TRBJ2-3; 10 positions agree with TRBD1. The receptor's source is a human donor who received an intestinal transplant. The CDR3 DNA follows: TGCGCCAGCAGCTCCGGGGGGACAGGGGTAGATACGCAGTGTTTT. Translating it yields CASSSGGTGVDTQCF.